The rows below give T cell receptor beta chains drawn from one sample of a study of patients and donors after allogeneic stem cell transplantation. TCRdb re-called the RT-PCR reads through MiXCR, storing one row per CDR3 protein. The sample records approximately 61,000 distinct CDR3 sequences, roughly 13% being singletons. Sequencing input: blood, either unsorted or a sorted T cell fraction (not recorded which). These receptors were obtained from a human donor who was either an allogeneic HSCT recipient or a stem cell or donor lymphocyte infusion donor (not recorded which). It is not recorded whose cells these are; they may come from a transplant donor. CDR3s include the opening cysteine and the closing phenylalanine or tryptophan. The D gene is left open where the match is weak. Clone size is stated in some rows and not others, as once, few, many or a class when expanded.

v_gene	d_gene	j_gene	abundance	len	CDR3aa	CDR3nt
TRBV9	TRBD1	TRBJ2-7	.	14	CASSVAGTGYEQYF	TGTGCCAGCAGCGTAGCCGGGACAGGCTACGAGCAGTACTTC
TRBV25-1	TRBD2	TRBJ2-2	few	18	CASSDISGRAVDTGELFF	TGTGCCAGCAGTGATATTAGCGGGAGGGCTGTTGACACCGGGGAGCTGTTTTTT
TRBV12-3/TRBV12-4	.	TRBJ1-2	.	15	CASSTGRGVNYGYTF	TGTGCCAGCAGTACCGGACGGGGAGTTAACTATGGCTACACCTTC
TRBV9	.	TRBJ2-7	few	13	CASSVQPTYEQYF	TGTGCCAGCAGCGTACAACCCACCTACGAGCAGTACTTC
TRBV10-3	.	TRBJ1-5	many	13	CAIRGTTEQPQHF	TGTGCCATCAGAGGGACAACTGAACAGCCCCAGCATTTT
TRBV29-1	.	TRBJ2-1	.	16	CSVEEPQASSYNEQFF	TGCAGCGTTGAAGAGCCCCAGGCGAGCTCCTACAATGAGCAGTTCTTC
TRBV10-3	.	TRBJ2-7	.	11	CAISESDEQYF	TGTGCCATCAGTGAGTCGGACGAGCAGTACTTC
TRBV3-1	.	TRBJ2-2	.	11	CASSQAGELFF	TGTGCCAGCAGCCAAGCGGGGGAGCTGTTTTTT
TRBV27	TRBD2	TRBJ2-2	.	16	CASSSLREGGTGELFF	TGTGCCAGCAGTTCCCTGCGGGAGGGAGGCACCGGGGAGCTGTTTTTT
TRBV5-6	.	TRBJ1-4	.	14	CASSAVGPNEKLFF	TGTGCCAGCAGCGCGGTGGGGCCAAATGAAAAACTGTTTTTT
TRBV7-8	.	TRBJ2-3	few	12	CASSLLADTQYF	TGTGCCAGCAGCTTATTGGCAGATACGCAGTATTTT
TRBV7-9	.	TRBJ2-7	.	13	CASSLTPGYEQYF	TGTGCCAGCAGCTTAACTCCGGGATACGAGCAGTACTTC
TRBV20-1	TRBD1	TRBJ2-3	few	14	CSGLTGVGTDTQYF	TGCAGTGGCCTGACAGGGGTCGGCACAGATACGCAGTATTTT
TRBV5-1	.	TRBJ1-2	many	13	CASSLSGDYGYTF	TGCGCCAGCAGCTTGTCAGGGGACTATGGCTACACCTTC
TRBV6-5	TRBD1	TRBJ1-2	.	16	CASSYGTGNIYYGYTF	TGTGCCAGCAGTTACGGGACAGGGAACATCTACTATGGCTACACCTTC
TRBV19	.	TRBJ1-1	few	13	CASSLGQEIPAFF	TGTGCCAGTAGCCTTGGGCAGGAGATCCCCGCTTTCTTT
TRBV6-5	.	TRBJ2-7	few	17	CASSYISSLDGRYEQYF	TGTGCCAGCAGTTATATTTCGTCCCTAGATGGCAGGTACGAGCAGTACTTC
TRBV3-1	.	TRBJ1-2	many	11	CASSFMSGYTF	TGTGCCAGCAGCTTCATGAGTGGCTACACCTTC
TRBV12-3/TRBV12-4	TRBD1	TRBJ2-3	many	17	CASSSTGARARTDTQYF	TGTGCCAGCAGCTCGACAGGGGCCCGAGCGAGGACAGATACGCAGTATTTT
TRBV5-4	TRBD1	TRBJ1-3	many	15	CASSETGNSGNTIYF	TGTGCCAGCAGTGAGACAGGGAACTCTGGAAACACCATATATTTT
TRBV24-1	TRBD2	TRBJ2-1	many	15	CATSGLAGGYNEQFF	TGTGCCACCAGCGGACTAGCGGGAGGGTACAATGAGCAGTTCTTC
TRBV5-1	.	TRBJ1-1	many	16	CASSLELGPVDTEAFF	TGCGCCAGCAGCTTGGAATTAGGACCCGTTGACACTGAAGCTTTCTTT
TRBV7-3	.	TRBJ2-1	.	16	CASSLSGRVKGNEQFF	TGTGCCAGCAGCTTAAGTGGCAGGGTAAAGGGAAATGAGCAGTTCTTC
TRBV5-5	.	TRBJ1-2	many	14	CASPRAGGPYGYTF	TGTGCCAGCCCCCGGGCGGGCGGTCCGTATGGCTACACCTTC
TRBV6-6	.	TRBJ2-4	many	17	CASSTRGAELTKNIQYF	TGTGCCAGCAGTACCCGGGGGGCCGAGTTAACCAAAAACATTCAGTACTTC
TRBV7-6	TRBD1	TRBJ2-2	.	15	CASTPGGVNTGELFF	TGTGCCAGCACCCCAGGGGGAGTAAACACCGGGGAGCTGTTTTTT
TRBV2	TRBD2	TRBJ2-7	.	18	CATRTLAGPKSHSYEQYF	TGTGCCACTAGGACACTAGCGGGACCTAAATCTCACTCCTACGAGCAGTACTTC
TRBV12-3/TRBV12-4	TRBD1	TRBJ2-3	few	15	CASSLEGTVTDTQYF	TGTGCCAGCAGTTTAGAGGGGACAGTCACAGATACGCAGTATTTT
TRBV3-1	.	TRBJ1-2	many	13	CASRPPGTRSYTF	TGTGCCAGCAGGCCCCCCGGGACACGAAGCTACACCTTC
TRBV6-5	.	TRBJ1-1	.	11	CATGRDTEAFF	TGTGCGACAGGCCGGGACACTGAAGCTTTCTTT
TRBV12-3/TRBV12-4	TRBD1	TRBJ2-3	few	14	CASRSGTVTDTQYF	TGTGCCAGCAGGTCCGGGACAGTTACAGATACGCAGTATTTT
TRBV4-2	.	TRBJ1-5	many	16	CASSQVGGDSNQPQHF	TGTGCCAGCAGCCAAGTGGGAGGGGATAGCAATCAGCCCCAGCATTTT
TRBV5-5	.	TRBJ1-5	.	13	CASSLGTPRPQHF	TGTGCCAGCAGCTTAGGGACCCCTAGGCCCCAGCATTTT
TRBV7-8	.	TRBJ2-1	.	16	CASSLPDWYSYNEQFF	TGTGCCAGCAGCTTACCTGATTGGTACTCCTACAATGAGCAGTTCTTC
TRBV12-3/TRBV12-4	.	TRBJ2-5	.	14	CASSFQLDQETQYF	TGTGCCAGCAGTTTTCAACTAGACCAAGAGACCCAGTACTTC
TRBV5-1	TRBD1	TRBJ2-7	few	15	CASSLVSTGPYEQYF	TGCGCCAGCAGCTTGGTTTCGACAGGGCCCTACGAGCAGTACTTC
TRBV9	.	TRBJ2-2	.	14	CASSVGGSTGELFF	TGTGCCAGCAGCGTAGGCGGAAGTACCGGGGAGCTGTTTTTT
TRBV21-1	.	TRBJ2-1	.	13	CASSKAKGLKQFF	TGTGCCAGCAGCAAAGCTAAGGGTTTGAAGCAGTTCTTC
TRBV12-3/TRBV12-4	.	TRBJ2-4	many	13	CASSLIPKNIQYF	TGTGCCAGCAGTTTAATCCCGAAAAACATTCAGTACTTC
TRBV29-1	TRBD1	TRBJ2-1	few	15	CSVEDWGTGVNEQFF	TGCAGCGTTGAAGATTGGGGTACAGGGGTCAATGAGCAGTTCTTC
TRBV15	.	TRBJ1-6	many	15	CATSGHVEHNSPLHF	TGTGCCACCAGCGGCCATGTGGAACATAATTCACCCCTCCACTTT
TRBV27	.	TRBJ2-5	few	16	CASSLKSGWAWETQYF	TGTGCCAGCAGTTTAAAGTCCGGGTGGGCCTGGGAGACCCAGTACTTC
TRBV29-1	.	TRBJ2-7	.	13	CSVVLNGYYEQYF	TGCAGCGTTGTATTGAACGGATACTACGAGCAGTACTTC